This TCR beta chain was found in a study of blood T cells in healthy people across ages. General observations from the study: Measured against age, TCR beta diversity per million T cells decreased in a roughly linear manner.

For the second PCR, which ran for about 7 to 12 cycles, a sample-barcoded 5' primer and a J-beta primer mix were used. A single record per CDR3 protein comes from TCRdb applying MiXCR to the 5' RACE reads. The data contain around 1,900,000 distinct CDR3 sequences, approximately 39% of them singletons. Points on this clonotype: Its antigen is currently unknown.

V dropped 1 base and J dropped 5 bases, with 12 bases sitting between them. CDR1 is SQVTM, CDR2 ANQGSEA, per germline. The CDR3 sequence is 14 residues long. Sequencing was done on a sample of blood. The V and J genes are TRBV29-1 and TRBJ2-1; D is uncertain. The TCR comes from a human donor in good health. CDR3 in DNA: TGCAGCGTTGAAGGTTTTGGGCAGGACAATGAGCAGTTCTTC. It translates to CSVEGFGQDNEQFF.